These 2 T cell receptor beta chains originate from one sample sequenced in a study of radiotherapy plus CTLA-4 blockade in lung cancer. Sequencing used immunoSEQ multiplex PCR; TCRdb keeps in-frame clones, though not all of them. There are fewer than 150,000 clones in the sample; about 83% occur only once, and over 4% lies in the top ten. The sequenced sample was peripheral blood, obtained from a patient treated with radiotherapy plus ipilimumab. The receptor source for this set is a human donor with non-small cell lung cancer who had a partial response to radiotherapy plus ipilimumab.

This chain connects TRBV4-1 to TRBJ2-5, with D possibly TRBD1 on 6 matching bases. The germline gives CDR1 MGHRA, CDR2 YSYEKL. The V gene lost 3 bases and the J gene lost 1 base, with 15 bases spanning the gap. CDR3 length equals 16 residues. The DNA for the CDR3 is TGCGCCAGCAGCCAGGGAACTATGGACAGCCAAGAGACCCAGTACTTC. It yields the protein CASSQGTMDSQETQYF.

The CDR3 reads CASSLGGVETDTQYF. CDR3 in DNA: TGCGCCAGCAGCTTGGGGGGAGTGGAGACAGATACGCAGTATTTT. The chain is built from TRBV5-1 and TRBJ2-3, with D tentatively TRBD2 (5 bases). Trimming shortened V by 0 bases and J by 3 bases, and 11 bases separated the two germline ends. Germline V gives CDR1 SGHRS, CDR2 YFSETQ. This CDR3 is 15 amino acids long. Full variable domain (rest looked up from reference TRBV5-1 and TRBJ2-3): KAGVTQTPRYLIKTRGQQVTLSCSPISGHRSVSWYQQTPGQGLQFLFEYFSETQRNKGNFPGRFSGRQFSNSRSEMNVSTLELGDSALYLCASSLGGVETDTQYFGPGTRLTVL.